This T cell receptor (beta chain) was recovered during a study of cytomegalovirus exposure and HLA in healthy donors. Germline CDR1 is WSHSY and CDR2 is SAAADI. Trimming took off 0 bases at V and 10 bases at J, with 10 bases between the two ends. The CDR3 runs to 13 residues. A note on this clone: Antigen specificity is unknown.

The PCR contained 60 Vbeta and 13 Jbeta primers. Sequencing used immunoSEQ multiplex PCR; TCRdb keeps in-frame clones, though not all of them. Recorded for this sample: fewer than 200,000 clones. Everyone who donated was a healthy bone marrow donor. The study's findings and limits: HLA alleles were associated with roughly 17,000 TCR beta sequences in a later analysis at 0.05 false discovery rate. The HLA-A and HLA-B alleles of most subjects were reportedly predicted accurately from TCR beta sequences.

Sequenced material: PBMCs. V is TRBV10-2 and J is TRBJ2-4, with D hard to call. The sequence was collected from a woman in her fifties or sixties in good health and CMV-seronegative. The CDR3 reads CASSESNSGIQYF. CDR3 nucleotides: TGCGCCAGCAGTGAGTCGAATTCAGGAATTCAGTACTTC.